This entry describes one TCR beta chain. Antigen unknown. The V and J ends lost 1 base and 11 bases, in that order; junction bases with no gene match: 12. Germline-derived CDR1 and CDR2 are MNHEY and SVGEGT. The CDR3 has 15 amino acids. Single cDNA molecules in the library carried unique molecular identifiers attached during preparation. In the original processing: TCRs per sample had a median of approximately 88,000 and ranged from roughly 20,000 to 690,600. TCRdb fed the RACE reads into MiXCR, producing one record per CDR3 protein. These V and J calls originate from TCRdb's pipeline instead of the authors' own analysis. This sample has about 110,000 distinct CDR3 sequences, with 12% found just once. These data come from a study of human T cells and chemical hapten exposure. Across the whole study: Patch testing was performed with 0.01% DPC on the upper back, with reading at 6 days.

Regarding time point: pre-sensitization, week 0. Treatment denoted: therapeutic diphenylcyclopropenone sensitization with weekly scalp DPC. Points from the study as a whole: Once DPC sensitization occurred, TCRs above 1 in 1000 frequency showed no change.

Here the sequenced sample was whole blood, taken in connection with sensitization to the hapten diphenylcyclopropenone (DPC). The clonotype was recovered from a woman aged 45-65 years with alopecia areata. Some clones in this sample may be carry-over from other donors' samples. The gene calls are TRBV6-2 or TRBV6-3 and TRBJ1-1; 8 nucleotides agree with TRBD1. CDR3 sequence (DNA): TGTGCCAGCAGTTACTTCCAGACAGGGGCACACGAGGCTTTCTTT. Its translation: CASSYFQTGAHEAFF.